The clone carrying this TCR beta chain was picked up many times. Its cognate antigen is unknown. CDR1 and CDR2 from the germline V gene are SGHVS and FQNEAQ. This CDR3 comprises 16 residues. V lost 3 bases, J lost 2 bases, and 15 bases lay in between. Naive CD8 T cells, phenotype CD8+CD4-CCR7+CD45RA+, were sorted. This sample is part of a study of molecular identifiers for immune sequencing clone quantification. The authors built bulk TCR libraries by previously described methods with listed TCR primers. One entry per CDR3 protein, called by TCRdb with MiXCR from the PCR reads. The table shows about 68,000 distinct CDR3 sequences, with 15% to 20% occurring only once. Study results and caveats: Spike-in Jurkat TCR RNA from a single cell reportedly registered among approximately 900,000 naive cells. Clones with over 20 RNA copies captured over 99% of effector molecules but under 1% of naive ones.

The V gene is TRBV7-8, the J gene TRBJ2-3; D uncertain. The specimen was naive CD8+ T cells from blood, with Jurkat cell RNA spiked in. Specified subset: FACS-sorted CD8+CD4-CCR7+CD45RA+ naive T cells. This receptor was identified in a human donor in good health. Some libraries in this study had Jurkat cell RNA spiked in. The CDR3 DNA reads TGTGCCAGCAGCTTCCGGAGTTTCTTCTTCACAGATACGCAGTATTTT. Protein: CASSFRSFFFTDTQYF. Drawing the rest from reference TRBV7-8 and TRBJ2-3, the complete variable domain is GAGVSQSPRYKVAKRGQDVALRCDPISGHVSLFWYQQALGQGPEFLTYFQNEAQLDKSGLPSDRFFAERPEGSVSTLKIQRTQQEDSAVYLCASSFRSFFFTDTQYFGPGTRLTVL.